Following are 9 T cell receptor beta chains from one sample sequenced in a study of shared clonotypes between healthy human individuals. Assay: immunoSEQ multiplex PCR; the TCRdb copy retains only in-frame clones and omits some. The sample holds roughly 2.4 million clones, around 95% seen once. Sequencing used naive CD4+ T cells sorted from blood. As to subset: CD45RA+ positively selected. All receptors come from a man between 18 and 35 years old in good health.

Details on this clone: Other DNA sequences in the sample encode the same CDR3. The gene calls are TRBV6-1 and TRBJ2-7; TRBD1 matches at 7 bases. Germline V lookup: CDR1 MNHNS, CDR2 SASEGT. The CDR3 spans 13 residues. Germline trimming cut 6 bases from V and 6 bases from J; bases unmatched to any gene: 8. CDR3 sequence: CASRETGVGEQYF. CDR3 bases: TGTGCCAGCAGGGAAACAGGGGTTGGCGAGCAGTACTTC.

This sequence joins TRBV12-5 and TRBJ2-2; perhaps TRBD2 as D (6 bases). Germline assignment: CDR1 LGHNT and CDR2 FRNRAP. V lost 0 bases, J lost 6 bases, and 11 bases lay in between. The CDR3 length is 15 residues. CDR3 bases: TGTGCTAGTGGTTTGGTACTCGGAGGGGCCGGGGAGCTGTTTTTT. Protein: CASGLVLGGAGELFF.

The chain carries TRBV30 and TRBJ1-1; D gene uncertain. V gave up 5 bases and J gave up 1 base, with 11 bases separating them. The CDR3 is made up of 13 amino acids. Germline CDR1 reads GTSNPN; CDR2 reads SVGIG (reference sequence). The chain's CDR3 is CAWYVGANTEAFF. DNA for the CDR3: TGTGCCTGGTACGTGGGTGCGAACACTGAAGCTTTCTTT.

CDR3 nucleotides: TGTGCCAGCAGCTTCCGGGACAGGGGGAGTGCCTCCTACAATGAGCAGTTCTTC. Protein product: CASSFRDRGSASYNEQFF. The V call is TRBV9, the J call TRBJ2-1; 11 bases are a match to TRBD1. Losses at the gene ends were 4 bases for V and 0 bases for J; bases not matched to a gene: 9. The CDR3 consists of 18 residues. The germline gives CDR1 SGDLS, CDR2 YYNGEE.

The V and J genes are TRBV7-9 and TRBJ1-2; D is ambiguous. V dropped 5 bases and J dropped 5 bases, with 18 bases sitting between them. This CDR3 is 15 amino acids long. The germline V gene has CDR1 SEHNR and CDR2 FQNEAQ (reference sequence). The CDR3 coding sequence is TGTGCCAGCAGCAAGGTAGACGCGGCAGAGTATGGCTACACCTTC. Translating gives CASSKVDAAEYGYTF.

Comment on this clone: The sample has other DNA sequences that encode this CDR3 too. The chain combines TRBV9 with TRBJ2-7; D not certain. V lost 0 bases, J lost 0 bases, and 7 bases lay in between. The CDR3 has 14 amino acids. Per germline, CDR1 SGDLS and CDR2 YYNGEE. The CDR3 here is CASSVDGNSYEQYF. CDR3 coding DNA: TGTGCCAGCAGCGTAGACGGTAACTCCTACGAGCAGTACTTC.

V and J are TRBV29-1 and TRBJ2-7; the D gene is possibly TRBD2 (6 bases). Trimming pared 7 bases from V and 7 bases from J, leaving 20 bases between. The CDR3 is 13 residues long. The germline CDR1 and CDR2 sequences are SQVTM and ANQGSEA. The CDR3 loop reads CSAGGKGPLEQYF. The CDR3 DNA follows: TGCAGCGCCGGGGGTAAGGGCCCGTTGGAGCAGTACTTC.

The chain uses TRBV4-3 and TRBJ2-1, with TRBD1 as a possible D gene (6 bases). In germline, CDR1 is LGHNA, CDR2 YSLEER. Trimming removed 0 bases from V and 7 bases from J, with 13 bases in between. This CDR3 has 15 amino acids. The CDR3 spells CASSQEPSRGNEQFF. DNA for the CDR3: TGCGCCAGCAGCCAAGAGCCTAGTAGGGGGAATGAGCAGTTCTTC.

CDR3: CTSSHGGRSSTRNIQYF. CDR3 coding DNA: TGCACCAGCAGCCACGGCGGGAGGTCTTCTACCCGAAACATTCAGTACTTC. V and J are TRBV1 and TRBJ2-4; the DNA was not compared with TRBD2, the D call given in the table. TRBV1 is recorded as a pseudogene. The CDR3 runs to 17 residues.